Listed here is a single T cell receptor beta chain. Its cognate antigen has yet to be identified. No per-base quality is available; no much larger clone lies one base away. The donors were healthy, HIV-negative adults with no recently reported acute infections or vaccinations. Every donor was a Caucasian adult living in Nashville, Tennessee, USA. CD4+ T cells were enriched by magnetic negative selection, after which naive cells were positively selected on CD45RA and the negative fraction was taken as the memory subset. Blood was collected by leukapheresis, and PBMCs were isolated by Ficoll-Histopaque density gradient centrifugation and then cryopreserved in liquid nitrogen vapor phase. Purity and quantity of every magnetically sorted T cell population were checked by analytical flow cytometry. Each sorted fraction had its genomic DNA isolated and then quantified by UV absorbance on a Nanodrop 2000c.

From the cysteine up to the phenylalanine, the CDR3 has a length of 17 residues. Just CDR3 DNA is preserved here, 51 bases in frame from base 1. The data are from a study of shared clonotypes between healthy human individuals (dated by TCRdb to between 2020 and 2021). For the wider study: The cohort comprised two women and three men aged 18 to 49 years. Libraries were prepared and TCR repertoires were sequenced by different laboratories using diverse techniques, in order to increase sequencing depth and limit assay-specific biases. Blood TCR repertoires of a handful of healthy adults were deeply sequenced to estimate repertoire size and the extent of clonotype sharing between individuals. Between about 0.8 and 8.9 billion PBMCs per donor were obtained by leukapheresis. For each donor, CD4 naive and CD4 memory were each run on three plates, CD8 naive on two plates, and CD8 memory on one plate.

TCR CDR3 regions were amplified from genomic DNA by multiplex PCR using the deep immunoSEQ assay. Extracted genomic DNA from each cell subset was spread evenly across all wells of several immunoSEQ 96-well plates, with each plate serving as a replicate. For sorted subsets, approximately 190 ng genomic DNA, equal to approximately 30,000 T cell genomes, was loaded into each replicate PCR. Purified libraries were measured with a Qubit 3.0 fluorometer, size-checked on a Bioanalyzer 2100, and measured again with the KAPA Library Quantification kit. Every immunoSEQ 96-well plate was sequenced on a separate single-read 150-cycle Illumina NextSeq 550 flow cell. As for how the authors treated the data: Because the immunoSEQ output held only junctional sequences and lacked quality scores, the filtering could not match the filtering applied to full-length reads. To assign V/J genes and CDR3, sequences were annotated using PyIR, a Python wrapper for IgBLAST v1.9, with IMGT germline references. Any read was removed if the V/J assignment was weak (E-value above 1e-6), the CDR3 was missing, or the read contained stop codons, out-of-frame junctions, or ambiguous translated residues. V3J clonotypes were defined as sequences sharing the same inferred V gene, J gene, and CDR3 amino acid sequence. Percentage overlap between repertoires was computed as shared unique clonotypes divided by the size of the smaller repertoire. Richness of each repertoire was evaluated using RTK rarefaction, the Chao1 estimator, and Recon v2.1 estimates of unobserved clonotypes. For all TCRbeta clonotypes obtained by the gDNA method from a few donors, generation probabilities were computed with OLGA. This immuneACCESS table, as held by TCRdb, lists in-frame sequences with V and J called but not all clones. Of the missing ones, under half trace to an unresolved V gene in checked studies; the others have no known cause. V and J calls and clone size are given by that table; D and trimming were obtained from the DNA. In this sample the table shows millions of clones, roughly 94% of which occur a single time. Jointly, the top ten make up more than 0.1% of the sample.

General study outcomes and caveats: Sampling was restricted to blood, and TCR repertoires in tissues likely differ from the TCR repertoires found in blood. The genetic and exposure-history diversity represented was limited by the small number of donors. Sharing across several donors was observed for about 5% of naive CD4, about 4% of naive CD8, 2% to 2.5% of memory CD4, and roughly 0.4% of memory CD8 clonotypes. Higher generation probabilities were observed for clonotypes shared by all four sorted-subset donors than for non-shared clonotypes. Estimated clonotype richness was generally larger for naive than for memory subsets. Rarefaction of sorted-subset datasets indicated incomplete sequencing despite the large sequencing depth. Based on pairwise subsampling, the degree of clonotype sharing among donors was expected to be affected by sequencing depth.

This clonotype was obtained from a man younger than 35 in good health. The sequencing input was naive CD4+ T cells sorted from blood. The label giving this sample's cell subset or site can be read as: CD45RA+ positively selected. The chain uses TRBV21-1 and TRBJ2-7; TRBD1 is the table's D call and was not checked against the DNA. TRBV21-1 is assigned pseudogene status. CDR3 sequence: CASSNGTGEIAAYEQYF. Here is the DNA: TGTGCCAGCAGCAATGGGACAGGGGAAATAGCGGCCTACGAGCAGTACTTC.